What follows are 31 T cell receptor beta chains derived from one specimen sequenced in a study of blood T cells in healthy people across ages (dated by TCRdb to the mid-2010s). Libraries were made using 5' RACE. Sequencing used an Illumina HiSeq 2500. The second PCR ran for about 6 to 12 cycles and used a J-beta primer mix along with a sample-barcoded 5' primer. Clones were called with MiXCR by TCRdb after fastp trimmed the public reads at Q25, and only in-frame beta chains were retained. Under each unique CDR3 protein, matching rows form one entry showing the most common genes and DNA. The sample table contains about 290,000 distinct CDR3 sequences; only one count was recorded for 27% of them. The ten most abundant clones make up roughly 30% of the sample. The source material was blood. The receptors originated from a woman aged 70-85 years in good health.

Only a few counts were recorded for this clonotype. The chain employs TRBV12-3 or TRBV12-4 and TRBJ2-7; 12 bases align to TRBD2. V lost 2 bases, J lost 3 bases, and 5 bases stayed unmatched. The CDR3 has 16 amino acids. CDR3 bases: TGTGCCAGCAGTTTATGGCTAGCGGGAGGGGGCTACGAGCAGTACTTC. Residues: CASSLWLAGGGYEQYF.

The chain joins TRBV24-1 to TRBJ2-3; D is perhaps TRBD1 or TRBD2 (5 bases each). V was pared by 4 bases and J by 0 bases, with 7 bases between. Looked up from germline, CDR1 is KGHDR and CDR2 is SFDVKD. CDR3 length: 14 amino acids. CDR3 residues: CATSDWDSTDTQYF. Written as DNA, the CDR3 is TGTGCCACCAGTGACTGGGACAGCACAGATACGCAGTATTTT.

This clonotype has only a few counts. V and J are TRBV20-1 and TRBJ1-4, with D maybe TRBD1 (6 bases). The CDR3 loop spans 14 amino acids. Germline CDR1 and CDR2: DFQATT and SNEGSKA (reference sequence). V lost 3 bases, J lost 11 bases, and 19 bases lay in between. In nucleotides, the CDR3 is TGCAGTGCTAGTGAGACAGGCGGCCTTTGGAAACTGTTTTTT. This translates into CSASETGGLWKLFF.

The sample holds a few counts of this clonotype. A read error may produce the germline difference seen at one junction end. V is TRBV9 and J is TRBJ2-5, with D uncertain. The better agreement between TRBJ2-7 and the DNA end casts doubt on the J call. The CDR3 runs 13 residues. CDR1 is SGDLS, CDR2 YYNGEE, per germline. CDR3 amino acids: CASGVALNNEQYF. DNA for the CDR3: TGTGCCAGCGGCGTAGCACTAAACAACGAGCAGTACTTC.

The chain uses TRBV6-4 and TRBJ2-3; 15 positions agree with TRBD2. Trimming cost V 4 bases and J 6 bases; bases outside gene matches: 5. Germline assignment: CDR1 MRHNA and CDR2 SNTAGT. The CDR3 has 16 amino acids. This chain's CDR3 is CASSAGTSGGSDTQYF. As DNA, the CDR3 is TGTGCCAGCAGTGCCGGGACTAGCGGGGGGAGCGATACGCAGTATTTT.

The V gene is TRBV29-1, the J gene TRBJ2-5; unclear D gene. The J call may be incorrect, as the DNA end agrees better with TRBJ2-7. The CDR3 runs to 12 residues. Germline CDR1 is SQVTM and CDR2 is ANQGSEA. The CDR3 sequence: CSVEDPNYEQYF. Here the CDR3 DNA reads TGCAGCGTTGAAGATCCGAACTACGAGCAGTACTTC.

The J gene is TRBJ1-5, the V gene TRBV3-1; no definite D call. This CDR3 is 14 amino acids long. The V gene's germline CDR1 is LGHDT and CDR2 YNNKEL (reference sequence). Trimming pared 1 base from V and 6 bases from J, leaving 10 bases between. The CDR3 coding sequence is TGTGCCAGCAGCCAAGCGGTTGAGGGTCAGCCCCAGCATTTT. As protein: CASSQAVEGQPQHF.

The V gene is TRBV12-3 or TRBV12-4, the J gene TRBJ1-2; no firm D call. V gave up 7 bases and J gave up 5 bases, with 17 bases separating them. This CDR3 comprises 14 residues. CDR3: CASMRLGIPYGYTF. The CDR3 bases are TGTGCCAGCATGCGGCTGGGTATCCCTTATGGCTACACCTTC.

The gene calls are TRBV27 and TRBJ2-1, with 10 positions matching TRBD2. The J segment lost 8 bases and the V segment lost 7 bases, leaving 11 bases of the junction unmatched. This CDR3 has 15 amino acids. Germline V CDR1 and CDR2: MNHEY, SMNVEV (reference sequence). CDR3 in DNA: TGTGCCAGCATCGAAGCGGGAGGGCCTAGGGATGAGCAGTTCTTC. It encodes CASIEAGGPRDEQFF.

The CDR3 here is CSVARGISYEQYF. The CDR3 DNA is TGCAGCGTTGCCAGGGGAATCTCCTACGAGCAGTACTTC. The rearrangement links TRBV29-1 to TRBJ2-7; D possibly corresponds to TRBD1 (6 bases). Trimming stripped 4 bases from V and 0 bases from J, with 10 bases between. Germline assignment: CDR1 SQVTM and CDR2 ANQGSEA. This CDR3 spans 13 amino acids.

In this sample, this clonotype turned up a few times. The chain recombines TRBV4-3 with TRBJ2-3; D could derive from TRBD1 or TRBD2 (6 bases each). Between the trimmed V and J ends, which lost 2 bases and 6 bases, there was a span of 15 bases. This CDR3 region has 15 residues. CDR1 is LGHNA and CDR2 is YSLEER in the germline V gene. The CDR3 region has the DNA TGCGCCAGCAGCCAATTACAGGTCGGGGGCGATACGCAGTATTTT. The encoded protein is CASSQLQVGGDTQYF.

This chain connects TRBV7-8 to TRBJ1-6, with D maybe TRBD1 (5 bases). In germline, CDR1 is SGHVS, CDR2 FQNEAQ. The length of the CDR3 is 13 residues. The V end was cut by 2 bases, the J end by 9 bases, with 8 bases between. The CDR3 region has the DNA TGTGCCAGCAGCTTACCGGGACCTTCACCCCTCCACTTT. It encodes CASSLPGPSPLHF.

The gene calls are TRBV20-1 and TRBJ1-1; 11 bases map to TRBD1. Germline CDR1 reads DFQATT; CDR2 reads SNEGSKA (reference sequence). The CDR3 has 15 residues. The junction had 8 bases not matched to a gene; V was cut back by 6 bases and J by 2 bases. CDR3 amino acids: CSAVGTGGLNTEAFF. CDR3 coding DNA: TGCAGTGCGGTCGGGACAGGGGGATTAAACACTGAAGCTTTCTTT.

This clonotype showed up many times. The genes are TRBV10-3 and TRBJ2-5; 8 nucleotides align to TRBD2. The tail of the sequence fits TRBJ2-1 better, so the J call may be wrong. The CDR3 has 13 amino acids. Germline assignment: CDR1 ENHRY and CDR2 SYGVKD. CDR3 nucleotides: TGTGCCATCAGTGCCGGGACTAGTCGTGAGCAGTTCTTC. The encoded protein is CAISAGTSREQFF.

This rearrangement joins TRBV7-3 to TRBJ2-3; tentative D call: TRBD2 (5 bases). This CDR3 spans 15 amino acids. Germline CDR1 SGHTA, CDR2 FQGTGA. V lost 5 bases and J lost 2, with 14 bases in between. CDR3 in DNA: TGTGCCAGCAGCCCAACCGCGGGTCCCACAGATACGCAGTATTTT. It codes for CASSPTAGPTDTQYF.

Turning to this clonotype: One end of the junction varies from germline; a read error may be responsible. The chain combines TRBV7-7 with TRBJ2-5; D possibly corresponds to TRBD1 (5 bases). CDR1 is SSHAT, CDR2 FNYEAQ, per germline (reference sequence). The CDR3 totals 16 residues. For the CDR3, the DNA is TGTGCTAGCAGCTTTTCGGGTGCCAGGGCAGGAGAGACCCAGTACTTC. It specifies CASSFSGARAGETQYF. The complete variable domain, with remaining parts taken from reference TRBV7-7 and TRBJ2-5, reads GAGVSQSPRYKVTKRGQDVTLRCDPISSHATLYWYQQALGQGPEFLTYFNYEAQPDKSGLPSDRFSAERPEGSISTLTIQRTEQRDSAMYRCASSFSGARAGETQYFGPGTRLLVL.

The CDR3 is CASSLAATEQETQYF. The CDR3 bases are TGCGCCAGCAGCTTGGCCGCGACGGAACAAGAGACCCAGTACTTC. The rearrangement links TRBV5-1 to TRBJ2-5; D is uncertain. Trimming took off 0 bases at V and 2 bases at J, with 11 bases between the two ends. CDR3 size: 15 residues. CDR1 SGHRS and CDR2 YFSETQ come from the germline V gene.

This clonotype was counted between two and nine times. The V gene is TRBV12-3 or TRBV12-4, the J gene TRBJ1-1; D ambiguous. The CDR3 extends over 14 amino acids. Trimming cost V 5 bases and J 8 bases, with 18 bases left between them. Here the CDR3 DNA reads TGTGCCAGCAGTCGGTCGGGAGGTGGCTTAGAAGCTTTCTTT. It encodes CASSRSGGGLEAFF.

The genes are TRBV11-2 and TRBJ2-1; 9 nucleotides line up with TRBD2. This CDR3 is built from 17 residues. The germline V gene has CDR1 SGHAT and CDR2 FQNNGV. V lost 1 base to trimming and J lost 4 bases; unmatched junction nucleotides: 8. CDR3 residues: CASSLAFTSGFYNEQFF. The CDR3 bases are TGTGCCAGCAGCTTAGCCTTTACTAGCGGGTTTTACAATGAGCAGTTCTTC.

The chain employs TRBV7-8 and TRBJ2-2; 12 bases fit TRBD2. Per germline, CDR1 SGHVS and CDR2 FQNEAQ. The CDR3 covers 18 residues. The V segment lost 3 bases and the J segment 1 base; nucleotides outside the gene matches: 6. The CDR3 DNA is TGTGCCAGCAGCTTTCCCGGACTAGCGGGACGGAACACCGGGGAGCTGTTTTTT. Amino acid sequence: CASSFPGLAGRNTGELFF.

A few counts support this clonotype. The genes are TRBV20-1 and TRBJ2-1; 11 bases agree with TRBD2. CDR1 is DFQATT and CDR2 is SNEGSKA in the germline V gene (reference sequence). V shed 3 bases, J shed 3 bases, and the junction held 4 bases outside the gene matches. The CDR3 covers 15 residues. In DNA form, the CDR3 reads TGCAGTGCTAGTAAACTAGCGGGAGACTACAATGAGCAGTTCTTC. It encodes CSASKLAGDYNEQFF.

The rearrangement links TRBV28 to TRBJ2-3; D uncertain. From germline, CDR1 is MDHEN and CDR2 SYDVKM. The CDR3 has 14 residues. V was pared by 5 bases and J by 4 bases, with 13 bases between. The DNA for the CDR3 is TGTGCCAGCAGTCGACCGGCCAGGTCAGATACGCAGTATTTT. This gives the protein CASSRPARSDTQYF.

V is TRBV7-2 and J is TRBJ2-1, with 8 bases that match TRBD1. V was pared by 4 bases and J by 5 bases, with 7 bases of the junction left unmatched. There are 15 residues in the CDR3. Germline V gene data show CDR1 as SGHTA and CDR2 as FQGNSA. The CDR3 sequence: CASSSGGGANNEQFF. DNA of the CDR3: TGTGCCAGCAGCTCAGGGGGCGGGGCAAACAATGAGCAGTTCTTC.

CDR3 bases: TGCAGCGTCAGGGGTGATAGCTCCTACGAGCAGTACTTC. It yields the protein CSVRGDSSYEQYF. The chain uses TRBV29-1 and TRBJ2-7, with D possibly being TRBD1 (6 bases). The V and J ends lost 6 bases and 0 bases respectively, with 12 bases between them. The CDR3 is 13 amino acids. Germline V gene sequence: CDR1 SQVTM, CDR2 ANQGSEA.

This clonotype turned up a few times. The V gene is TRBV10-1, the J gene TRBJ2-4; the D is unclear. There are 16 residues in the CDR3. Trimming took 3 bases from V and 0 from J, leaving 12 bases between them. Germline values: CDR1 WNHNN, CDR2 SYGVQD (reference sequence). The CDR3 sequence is CASSDDRALAKNIQYF. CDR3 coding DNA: TGCGCCAGCAGTGACGACCGAGCACTAGCCAAAAACATTCAGTACTTC.

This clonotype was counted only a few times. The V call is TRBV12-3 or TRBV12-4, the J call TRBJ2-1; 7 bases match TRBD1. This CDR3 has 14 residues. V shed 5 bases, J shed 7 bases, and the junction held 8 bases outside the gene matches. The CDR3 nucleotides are TGTGCCAGCAGTCCCAGCACACAGGGGAATGAGCAGTTCTTC. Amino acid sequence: CASSPSTQGNEQFF.

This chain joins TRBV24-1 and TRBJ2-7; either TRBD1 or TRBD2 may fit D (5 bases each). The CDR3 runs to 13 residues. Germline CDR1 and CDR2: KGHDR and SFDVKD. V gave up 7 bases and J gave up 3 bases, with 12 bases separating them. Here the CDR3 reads CATRSGRFYEQYF. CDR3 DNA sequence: TGTGCCACCAGGTCGGGACGGTTCTACGAGCAGTACTTC.

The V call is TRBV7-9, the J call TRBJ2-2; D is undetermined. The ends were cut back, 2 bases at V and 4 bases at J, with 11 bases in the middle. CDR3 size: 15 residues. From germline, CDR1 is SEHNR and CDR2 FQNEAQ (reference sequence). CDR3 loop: CASSLLTGVTGELFF. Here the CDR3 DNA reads TGTGCCAGCAGCTTACTGACTGGGGTCACCGGGGAGCTGTTTTTT.

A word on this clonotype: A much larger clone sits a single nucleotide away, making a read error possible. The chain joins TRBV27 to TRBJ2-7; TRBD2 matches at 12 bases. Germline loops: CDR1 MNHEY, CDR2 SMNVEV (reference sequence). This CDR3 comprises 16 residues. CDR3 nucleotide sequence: TGTGCCGGCAGTCCTCTCTCTAGCGGGAGGGGATACGAGCAGTACTTC. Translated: CAGSPLSSGRGYEQYF.

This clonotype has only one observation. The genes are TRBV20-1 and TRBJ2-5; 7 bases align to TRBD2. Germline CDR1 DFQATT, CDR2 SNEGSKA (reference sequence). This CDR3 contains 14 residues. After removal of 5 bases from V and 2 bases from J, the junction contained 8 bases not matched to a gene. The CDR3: CSAEAGIGQETQYF. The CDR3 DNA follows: TGCAGTGCTGAAGCGGGGATCGGACAAGAGACCCAGTACTTC.

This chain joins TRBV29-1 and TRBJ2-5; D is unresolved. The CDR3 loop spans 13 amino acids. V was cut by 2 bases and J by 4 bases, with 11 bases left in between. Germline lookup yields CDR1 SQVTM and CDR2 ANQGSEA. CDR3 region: CSVETVPGETQYF. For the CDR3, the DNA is TGCAGCGTTGAAACAGTTCCGGGAGAGACCCAGTACTTC.